These 2 T cell receptor beta chains were sequenced from one sample in a study of blood T cell repertoires in COVID-19. Assay: immunoSEQ multiplex PCR; the TCRdb copy retains only in-frame clones and omits some. The table has approximately 73,000 clones, around nine tenths seen once; the top ten hold roughly 2%. The source material was peripheral blood. The source of these receptors is an older woman with acute or convalescent COVID-19.

The chain combines TRBV6-2 or TRBV6-3 with TRBJ2-6; no firm D call. V lost 0 bases and J lost 0, with 9 bases in between. The CDR3 has 17 residues. CDR1 is MNHEY, CDR2 SVGEGT, per germline. CDR3 DNA: TGTGCCAGCAGTTACTCGCGGCACCGCTCTGGGGCCAACGTCCTGACTTTC. Its translation is CASSYSRHRSGANVLTF.

The CDR3 nucleotides are TGTGCCAGCAGCACGGGACAGGGGGCGCGAAATACGCAGTATTTT. Protein: CASSTGQGARNTQYF. This chain links TRBV11-3 with TRBJ2-3, with 12 bases matching TRBD1. The V segment lost 5 bases and the J segment 7 bases; nucleotides outside the gene matches: 7. This CDR3 is built from 15 residues. Germline assignment: CDR1 SGHNT and CDR2 YENEEA.